Following are 30 T cell receptor beta chains from one sample sequenced in a study of blood T cell repertoires in COVID-19. Assay: immunoSEQ multiplex PCR; the TCRdb copy retains only in-frame clones and omits some. This sample has some 150,000 clones; 80% to 85% occur once, and the top ten carry about 14%. Specimen: peripheral blood. The receptors stem from a woman in her 70s with COVID-19, enrolled during active disease.

This clone came up once. The chain couples TRBV5-4 to TRBJ2-3; the D gene is possibly TRBD1 (6 bases). The V gene's germline CDR1 is SGHNT and CDR2 YYREEE (reference sequence). This CDR3 is built from 14 residues. V lost 4 bases and J 2 bases, leaving 11 bases between the germline ends. Written as DNA, the CDR3 is TGTGCCAGCAGCCTAGGACAGTCCACAGATACGCAGTATTTT. It specifies CASSLGQSTDTQYF. Supplemented by reference TRBV5-4 and TRBJ2-3, the full variable domain reads ETGVTQSPTHLIKTRGQQVTLRCSSQSGHNTVSWYQQALGQGPQFIFQYYREEENGRGNFPPRFSGLQFPNYSSELNVNALELDDSALYLCASSLGQSTDTQYFGPGTRLTVL.

This chain joins TRBV4-1 and TRBJ1-5; possible D gene TRBD1, 5 bases. Trimming shortened V by 0 bases and J by 3 bases, and 9 bases separated the two germline ends. The CDR3 is 15 residues long. Germline V gene data show CDR1 as MGHRA and CDR2 as YSYEKL. As DNA, the CDR3 is TGCGCCAGCAGCCAAGATGACAGATTCAATCAGCCCCAGCATTTT. Translating gives CASSQDDRFNQPQHF.

V usage is TRBV27 and J usage is TRBJ1-5, with TRBD1 as a possible D gene (5 bases). V lost 4 bases and J 1 base, leaving 11 bases between the germline ends. The germline V gene has CDR1 MNHEY and CDR2 SMNVEV (reference sequence). The CDR3 is 15 amino acids. As DNA, the CDR3 is TGTGCCAGCAGTTGGAGGGGAGAGAGCAATCAGCCCCAGCATTTT. This sequence encodes CASSWRGESNQPQHF.

The V gene is TRBV28, the J gene TRBJ2-3, with D possibly matching TRBD1 (5 bases). CDR1 is MDHEN and CDR2 is SYDVKM in the germline V gene. The CDR3 has 15 amino acids. The V end was cut by 3 bases, the J end by 4 bases, with 14 bases between. The CDR3 protein is CASSFRGIGADTQYF. The CDR3 DNA reads TGTGCCAGCAGTTTTAGGGGCATAGGGGCAGATACGCAGTATTTT.

This clone was counted between two and nine times. V and J are TRBV28 and TRBJ2-6; possibly TRBD1 for D (6 bases). Trimming left V 3 bases short and J 1 base short, with 7 bases between. The CDR3 covers 15 residues. Germline V gene lookup returns CDR1 MDHEN and CDR2 SYDVKM. This CDR3 reads CASSLGASGANVLTF. As DNA, the CDR3 is TGTGCCAGCAGTTTGGGGGCGTCTGGGGCCAACGTCCTGACTTTC.

J is TRBJ2-2 and V is TRBV28, with 7 bases matching TRBD1. The germline gives CDR1 MDHEN, CDR2 SYDVKM. This CDR3 spans 14 amino acids. V gave up 7 bases and J gave up 7 bases; unmatched junction bases: 9. The CDR3 region has the DNA TGTGCCAGCACATTGACAGGGTCAGGCGGGGAGCTGTTTTTT. Residues: CASTLTGSGGELFF. Using reference TRBV28 and TRBJ2-2 for the parts outside the CDR3, the full variable domain is DVKVTQSSRYLVKRTGEKVFLECVQDMDHENMFWYRQDPGLGLRLIYFSYDVKMKEKGDIPEGYSVSREKKERFSLILESASTNQTSMYLCASTLTGSGGELFFGEGSRLTVL.

The chain recombines TRBV5-8 with TRBJ2-5; the D is unclear. Germline assignment: CDR1 SGHTS and CDR2 YDEGEE. Trimming shortened V by 1 base and J by 5 bases, and 3 bases separated the two germline ends. The CDR3 has 11 residues. This CDR3 reads CASSLSETQYF. CDR3 bases: TGTGCCAGCAGCTTGAGCGAGACCCAGTACTTC.

This chain connects TRBV7-2 to TRBJ2-3; D may correspond to TRBD1 or TRBD2 (5 bases each). Trimming took 5 bases from V and 4 from J, leaving 10 bases between them. Per the germline V gene, CDR1 is SGHTA and CDR2 is FQGNSA. There are 13 residues in the CDR3. The CDR3 loop is CASSVEGPDTQYF. CDR3 coding DNA: TGTGCCAGCAGCGTAGAGGGGCCAGATACGCAGTATTTT.

The V call is TRBV7-9, the J call TRBJ1-3; D is ambiguous. Trimming left V 2 bases short and J 0 bases short, with 20 bases between. Per germline, CDR1 SEHNR and CDR2 FQNEAQ (reference sequence). The CDR3 spans 19 residues. Here the CDR3 reads CASSLSSASRRSSGNTIYF. CDR3 DNA: TGTGCCAGCAGCTTAAGTTCCGCGAGTAGGCGGAGCTCTGGAAACACCATATATTTT.

The V call is TRBV3-1 (or the pseudogene TRBV3-2), the J call TRBJ2-7; 8 bases match TRBD1. This CDR3 region has 15 residues. CDR1 is LGHDT, CDR2 YNNKEL, per germline (reference sequence). With V trimmed by 5 bases and J by 7 bases, 13 bases remained unmatched. The CDR3 loop reads CASSARQGSGKEQYV. CDR3 DNA sequence: TGTGCCAGCAGCGCCCGACAGGGGTCCGGGAAGGAGCAGTACGTC.

V gene TRBV6-5 combines with J gene TRBJ2-3; no reliable D call. Germline V gives CDR1 MNHEY, CDR2 SVGAGI. The CDR3 sequence is 11 residues long. V was trimmed by 6 bases and J by 3 bases, leaving 4 bases between them. The CDR3 region has the DNA TGTGCCAGCAGGAGTACAGATACGCAGTATTTT. Its translation: CASRSTDTQYF.

In its sample, this clone was seen once. The CDR3 sequence is CASSVDSRETQYF. The CDR3, as DNA: TGTGCCAGCAGCGTAGACAGTAGGGAGACCCAGTACTTC. This chain links TRBV9 with TRBJ2-5; unclear D gene. Germline V gene lookup returns CDR1 SGDLS and CDR2 YYNGEE. Deletions cut 0 bases from V and 5 bases from J, with 8 bases between. This CDR3 is 13 amino acids long.

The chain is built from TRBV5-1 and TRBJ2-1, with 7 bases aligning to TRBD1. V lost 1 base and J lost 7; bases outside the gene matches: 5. This CDR3 has 14 amino acids. CDR1 is SGHRS and CDR2 is YFSETQ in the germline V gene. The CDR3 is CASSLMTGWNEQFF. In nucleotides, the CDR3 is TGCGCCAGCAGCTTGATGACAGGGTGGAATGAGCAGTTCTTC.

Concerning this clone: The germline gene is not matched at one end of the junction; a read error may be the cause. This rearrangement joins TRBV6-5 to TRBJ2-7; 8 nucleotides agree with TRBD1. Germline CDR1 and CDR2: MNHEY and SVGAGI. This CDR3 comprises 12 residues. CDR3 residues: CASSDELGQANF. CDR3 coding DNA: TGTGCCAGCAGCGACGAGTTGGGACAGGCGAACTTC.

The table lists this clone with a few counts. The J gene is TRBJ2-7, the V gene TRBV10-3, with D perhaps matching TRBD2 (5 bases). V shed 0 bases and J shed 5 bases, with 8 bases lying between them. The CDR3 sequence is 13 residues long. The V gene's germline CDR1 is ENHRY and CDR2 SYGVKD. The CDR3 nucleotides read TGTGCCATCAGTGAGTCAAGGGAGCACGAGCAGTACTTC. Translation: CAISESREHEQYF.

This clone appeared many times. V is TRBV7-9 and J is TRBJ2-5, with 9 bases fitting TRBD2. Per germline, CDR1 SEHNR and CDR2 FQNEAQ (reference sequence). V lost 2 bases and J lost 1; bases outside the gene matches: 2. The CDR3 length is 15 residues. The DNA for the CDR3 is TGTGCCAGCAGCTTACAAGCGGGAGGCCAAGAGACCCAGTACTTC. This sequence encodes CASSLQAGGQETQYF.

This rearrangement joins TRBV30 to TRBJ2-3, with 10 nucleotides matching TRBD1. Germline assignment: CDR1 GTSNPN and CDR2 SVGIG (reference sequence). The CDR3 runs 16 residues. The V and J ends lost 4 bases and 4 bases, in that order; junction bases with no gene match: 11. This CDR3 is CAWKRLRQGASDTQYF. CDR3 DNA: TGTGCCTGGAAACGACTAAGACAGGGGGCATCAGATACGCAGTATTTT.

About this clone: Additional DNA sequences in this sample encode the identical CDR3. The CDR3 DNA follows: TGTGCCAGCAGACCCGACAGGGGCTCCTACGAGCAGTACTTC. It codes for CASRPDRGSYEQYF. V is TRBV6-5 and J is TRBJ2-7, with 8 positions matching TRBD1. The J segment lost 0 bases and the V segment lost 6 bases, leaving 4 bases of the junction unmatched. CDR1 is MNHEY and CDR2 is SVGAGI in the germline V gene. The length of the CDR3 is 14 residues.

The rearrangement joins TRBV4-2 to TRBJ2-3; 7 positions agree with TRBD2. From germline, CDR1 is LGHNA and CDR2 YNFKEQ. V lost 1 base, J lost 2 bases, and 6 bases stayed unmatched. The CDR3 totals 16 residues. The CDR3: CASSQGLAENTDTQYF. The DNA for the CDR3 is TGTGCCAGCAGCCAAGGTCTAGCGGAAAACACAGATACGCAGTATTTT.

V and J are TRBV28 and TRBJ1-6; D is uncertain. The CDR3 is 13 amino acids. CDR1 and CDR2 from the germline V gene are MDHEN and SYDVKM. V dropped 5 bases and J dropped 10 bases, with 12 bases sitting between them. The CDR3 loop reads CASSPQTKSPLHF. The CDR3 DNA is TGTGCCAGCAGTCCTCAAACTAAGTCACCCCTCCACTTT.

The V gene is TRBV5-4, the J gene TRBJ2-3; 7 bases agree with TRBD1. This CDR3 is built from 16 residues. CDR1 is SGHNT, CDR2 YYREEE, per germline (reference sequence). J gave up 2 bases and V 0 bases, and 6 bases lay outside the gene matches. CDR3 loop: CASSLAKGQTTDTQYF. CDR3 nucleotides: TGTGCCAGCAGCTTGGCAAAGGGACAGACCACAGATACGCAGTATTTT.

This chain links TRBV4-1 with TRBJ2-2, with TRBD2 matching 10 bases. V dropped 4 bases and J dropped 4; count of bases not matched to a gene: 12. Germline V lookup: CDR1 MGHRA, CDR2 YSYEKL. This CDR3 comprises 18 residues. The CDR3 region has the DNA TGCGCCAGCAGCCCAGGAGCGGGGGGGCTTTCGGGCACCGGGGAGCTGTTTTTT. It yields the protein CASSPGAGGLSGTGELFF.

This sequence joins TRBV5-1 and TRBJ1-1, with TRBD1 matching 7 bases. CDR1 and CDR2 (germline): SGHRS, YFSETQ. V gave up 4 bases and J gave up 0 bases; unmatched junction bases: 9. The CDR3 sequence is 16 residues long. This chain's CDR3 is CASSRSNTGVNTEAFF. CDR3 bases: TGCGCCAGCAGCCGCTCCAACACAGGGGTGAACACTGAAGCTTTCTTT.

The V and J genes are TRBV30 and TRBJ2-7; possible D gene TRBD2, 6 bases. CDR3 length: 12 amino acids. V shed 3 bases and J shed 6 bases, with 12 bases lying between them. Germline V CDR1 and CDR2: GTSNPN, SVGIG (reference sequence). CDR3 in DNA: TGTGCCTGGAGAAGGGCGGGGATCGAGCAGTACTTC. Protein: CAWRRAGIEQYF.

The chain has TRBV13 and TRBJ1-3; 9 nucleotides align to TRBD1. Losses at the gene ends were 2 bases for V and 5 bases for J; bases not matched to a gene: 4. The CDR3 runs 15 residues. The germline V gene has CDR1 PRHDT and CDR2 FYEKMQ (reference sequence). The CDR3 loop is CASSLWGTGRNTIYF. The CDR3 region has the DNA TGTGCCAGCAGCTTATGGGGGACAGGGAGAAACACCATATATTTT.

This clone was counted between two and nine times. This chain connects TRBV5-1 to TRBJ2-1, with D maybe TRBD2 (6 bases). Trimming cost V 0 bases and J 5 bases, with 18 bases left between them. The CDR3 contains 17 residues. CDR1 is SGHRS and CDR2 is YFSETQ in the germline V gene. In nucleotides, the CDR3 is TGCGCCAGCAGCTTGGGCCCCACTAGCAGCACCAACAATGAGCAGTTCTTC. It is translated as CASSLGPTSSTNNEQFF.

This rearrangement joins TRBV9 to TRBJ1-1; 7 bases match TRBD1. The CDR3 has 12 residues. CDR1 is SGDLS and CDR2 is YYNGEE in the germline V gene. After removal of 3 bases from V and 9 bases from J, the junction contained 5 bases not matched to a gene. The CDR3 region is CASSEATGKAFF. CDR3 DNA: TGTGCCAGCAGCGAGGCGACAGGGAAAGCTTTCTTT.

The CDR3 loop reads CASSRDERRSYEQYF. The CDR3 region has the DNA TGTGCCAGCTCACGTGACGAGCGCCGTTCCTACGAGCAGTACTTC. The J gene is TRBJ2-7, the V gene TRBV18; D call uncertain. From germline, CDR1 is KGHSH and CDR2 LQKENI. The CDR3 is made up of 15 amino acids. The ends were cut back, 4 bases at V and 1 base at J, with 14 bases in the middle. The entire variable domain, with the rest obtained from reference TRBV18 and TRBJ2-7, is as follows: NAGVMQNPRHLVRRRGQEARLRCSPMKGHSHVYWYRQLPEEGLKFMVYLQKENIIDESGMPKERFSAEFPKEGPSILRIQQVVRGDSAAYFCASSRDERRSYEQYFGPGTRLTVT.

This chain connects TRBV6-5 to TRBJ2-1; D perhaps matches TRBD2 (6 bases). The CDR3 runs to 14 residues. CDR1 is MNHEY, CDR2 SVGAGI, per germline. Trimming took off 6 bases at V and 2 bases at J, with 11 bases between the two ends. The CDR3 DNA reads as TGTGCCAGCAGGTCCGGGGGTCCCTACAATGAGCAGTTCTTC. Its translation: CASRSGGPYNEQFF.

The chain couples TRBV5-8 to TRBJ1-5; D unclear. The CDR3 is made up of 15 amino acids. Germline V gene lookup returns CDR1 SGHTS and CDR2 YDEGEE. V lost 3 bases to trimming and J lost 4 bases, with 14 bases between them. CDR3 sequence reads: CASSSVGRRNQPQHF. The CDR3 nucleotides are TGTGCCAGCAGCTCTGTAGGGAGGAGGAATCAGCCCCAGCATTTT.